The 12 T cell receptor beta chains below all came from one sample that was sequenced in a study of regulatory T cells in long-lasting Graves disease. The TCR beta library used iRepertoire HTBI primers with Arm-PCR amplification of CDR3. TCRdb reanalysed the multiplex PCR reads using MiXCR and keeps one entry per CDR3 protein. The top ten clones hold approximately 9.3% of a sample with hundreds of thousands of distinct CDR3 sequences, approximately 15% of them seen once. Time point noted: newly diagnosed GD, antithyroid drugs for less than 3 months. The TCR library used RNA extracted from PBMCs. These same records also appear under a second study, on T cells in Graves' hyperthyroidism and ophthalmopathy.

Sequencing was performed on peripheral blood mononuclear cells (PBMCs), taken at new diagnosis, from a patient treated with antithyroid drugs. The receptors were sampled from a man in his thirties or forties with Graves disease.

This clonotype was recorded at least ten times. The chain carries TRBV2 and TRBJ2-2; possibly TRBD2 for D (5 bases). There are 13 residues in the CDR3. V gave up 9 bases and J gave up 1 base, with 9 bases separating them. CDR1 and CDR2 from the germline V gene are SNHLY and FYNNEI. The CDR3 nucleotides are TGTGCCAGTGGAGCGGAGAACACCGGGGAGCTGTTTTTT. This translates into CASGAENTGELFF.

The chain combines TRBV11-2 with TRBJ2-7; 9 positions match TRBD1. V lost 5 bases to trimming and J lost 5 bases; unmatched junction nucleotides: 7. This CDR3 contains 14 residues. Germline lookup yields CDR1 SGHAT and CDR2 FQNNGV. In DNA, the CDR3 is TGTGCCAGCAGCGTTACAGGGGGCCGGGACGAGCAGTACTTC. Translation gives CASSVTGGRDEQYF.

This clonotype was seen repeatedly, ten times or more. The gene calls are TRBV7-3 and TRBJ2-1; D might be TRBD2 (6 bases). The CDR3 loop spans 13 amino acids. Germline assignment: CDR1 SGHTA and CDR2 FQGTGA. Trimming removed 2 bases at V and 9 bases at J, with 11 bases between. CDR3 region: CASSLPGRSEQFF. In DNA form, the CDR3 reads TGTGCCAGCAGCTTACCGGGGAGGAGTGAGCAGTTCTTC.

This clonotype has ten or more counts. The chain has TRBV30 and TRBJ1-2; TRBD1 is a possible D gene (5 bases). Trimming took 3 bases from V and 4 from J, leaving 21 bases between them. The CDR3 covers 16 residues. Germline assignment: CDR1 GTSNPN and CDR2 SVGIG (reference sequence). The CDR3 bases are TGTGCCTGGAGGAATGGGTACCCGGGGACTGGCTATGGCTACACCTTC. Translation gives CAWRNGYPGTGYGYTF.

The genes are TRBV12-3 or TRBV12-4 and TRBJ2-7; 10 bases match TRBD1. The J segment lost 4 bases and the V segment lost 5 bases, leaving 8 bases of the junction unmatched. This CDR3 has 15 amino acids. Here the CDR3 DNA reads TGTGCCAGCAGTGCGCCGGGACAGGGGATATACGAGCAGTACTTC. Translating gives CASSAPGQGIYEQYF.

At least ten counts were recorded for this clonotype. The V gene is TRBV11-2, the J gene TRBJ2-1; D possibly corresponds to TRBD2 (6 bases). Deletions cut 6 bases from V and 4 bases from J, with 16 bases between. The CDR3 extends over 15 amino acids. Germline lookup yields CDR1 SGHAT and CDR2 FQNNGV. In DNA, the CDR3 is TGTGCCAGCAGTCCGGGACTCCAAGTATACAATGAGCAGTTCTTC. Protein sequence: CASSPGLQVYNEQFF.

This clonotype was observed at least ten times. The chain uses TRBV27 and TRBJ2-3, with D unresolved. The CDR3 spans 13 residues. CDR1 and CDR2 from the germline V gene are MNHEY and SMNVEV (reference sequence). Trimming left V 5 bases short and J 5 bases short, with 11 bases between. The CDR3 DNA follows: TGTGCCAGCAGTCCGATACCCAGAGATACGCAGTATTTT. Translated, it gives CASSPIPRDTQYF.

On this clonotype itself: Being one base from a much bigger clone, this may be a read error. The chain has TRBV5-5 and TRBJ2-7; D remains ambiguous. CDR1 is SGHKS and CDR2 is YYEKEE in the germline V gene (reference sequence). This CDR3 has 12 residues. The CDR3 coding sequence is TGTGCCGGCAGCTTTTCGAGTAGCGAGCAGTACTTC. Translating it yields CAGSFSSSEQYF.

V and J are TRBV11-2 and TRBJ2-7; possibly TRBD1 for D (7 bases). CDR1 is SGHAT, CDR2 FQNNGV, per germline. CDR3 length: 14 amino acids. Trimming stripped 5 bases from V and 2 bases from J, with 13 bases between. Here the CDR3 reads CASSGGTAPYEQYF. The CDR3 DNA follows: TGTGCCAGCAGCGGAGGGACAGCACCCTACGAGCAGTACTTC.

The chain uses TRBV20-1 and TRBJ2-7; TRBD2 agrees at 12 bases. V was pared by 3 bases and J by 4 bases, with 10 bases of the junction left unmatched. Germline values: CDR1 DFQATT, CDR2 SNEGSKA (reference sequence). CDR3 size: 16 residues. CDR3: CSASPTGTSGHYEQYF. In DNA, the CDR3 is TGCAGTGCTAGTCCTACCGGGACTAGCGGGCATTACGAGCAGTACTTC.

This clonotype appeared many times. V and J are TRBV7-9 and TRBJ2-3, with TRBD2 matching 11 bases. Germline CDR1 reads SEHNR; CDR2 reads FQNEAQ (reference sequence). J gave up 2 bases and V 5 bases, and 6 bases lay outside the gene matches. This CDR3 is built from 16 residues. The CDR3 protein is CASSARLAGNTDTQYF. CDR3 DNA sequence: TGTGCCAGCAGCGCAAGACTAGCGGGGAACACAGATACGCAGTATTTT. The full variable domain, rest sourced from reference TRBV7-9 and TRBJ2-3, is DTGVSQNPRHKITKRGQNVTFRCDPISEHNRLYWYRQTLGQGPEFLTYFQNEAQLEKSRLLSDRFSAERPKGSFSTLEIQRTEQGDSAMYLCASSARLAGNTDTQYFGPGTRLTVL.

Remarks on this clonotype: This may stem from a read error, because a much larger clone lies one nucleotide away. No conserved phenylalanine or tryptophan ends this CDR3, so it is likely a read error. V and J are TRBV29-1 and TRBJ2-7; either TRBD1 or TRBD2 may supply D (6 bases each). Germline lookup yields CDR1 SQVTM and CDR2 ANQGSEA. V was pared by 4 bases and J by 2 bases, with 12 bases between. The CDR3 runs to 13 residues. CDR3 nucleotides: TGCAGCGTTGTGTACGGGGGCCCCTACGAGCAGTACCTC. It is translated as CSVVYGGPYEQYL.